This T cell receptor (beta chain) was retrieved from a study of CD8+ T cells in alopecia areata (dated by TCRdb to 2016 to 2019). General notes on the study: To study T cell clonal expansion in alopecia areata, the researchers applied high-throughput TCRbeta sequencing to both the C3H/HeJ mouse model and human patients. Clonality in the scalp was compared among normal scalp (n=4), patchy alopecia areata scalp (n=8), and alopecia totalis/universalis scalp (n=8). RNA was obtained with the PAXgene miRNA kit for fixed scalp, the miRNeasy kit for PBMCs, and the RNeasy kit for mouse skin. immunoSEQ multiplex PCR using 35 Vbeta forward primers and 13 Jbeta reverse primers was used to amplify TCRbeta CDR3 regions. In humans, TCRbeta sequencing was performed on scalp tissue and on sorted CD4+ and CD8+ peripheral blood T cells from healthy controls and from patients with patchy or totalis/universalis alopecia areata. Results the study describes overall, beyond this receptor: Compared with normal scalp, lesional scalp, particularly in alopecia totalis/universalis, had higher clonality and more expanded CD8+ clones, which suggests antigenic drive. Shared TCR sequences between patients were less evident than in mice, which may be partly attributable to HLA diversity in the patient population. Unlike mouse skin, where gammadelta T cells dominate, normal human skin contains resident alphabeta T cells that get sequenced too, which complicates analysis of the scalp TCR repertoire.

As regards this clone: Its antigen is not yet known. Base qualities are not provided; no much larger clone lies one nucleotide away.

After PBMCs were isolated by density centrifugation and stained for CD3, CD4 and CD8, a FACSAria was used to sort CD4+ and CD8+ T cells. Scalp biopsies and blood samples were obtained from unaffected controls. The germline V gene specifies SNHLY as CDR1 and FYNNEI as CDR2. The CDR3 goes from the cysteine to the phenylalanine over 16 residues. Of the read, only the CDR3 DNA is kept; its 48 bases are in frame from base 1. V and J lose 3 bases and 7 bases, and a span of 16 bases separates them. Receptors were amplified or captured by the immunoSEQ multiplex PCR assay. For TCR sequencing, RNA was extracted from every sample and reverse transcribed into cDNA to serve as template. First-strand cDNA was synthesized with SuperScript III using a 2:1 mix of oligo-dT and random hexamers. A synthetic immune receptor repertoire was used to assess amplification bias, and residual bias was removed computationally. The authors' analysis ran thus. Raw reads were preprocessed for error removal, and CDR3 was defined according to IMGT conventions as running from the conserved cysteine to phenylalanine. Clonality was computed as 1 minus the Shannon entropy, with the entropy normalized by log2 of the number of productive unique TCRs. Scalp TCRbeta sequences were cross-referenced with sorted blood CD4 and CD8 repertoires so that the CD4 or CD8 identity of scalp clones could be inferred. Sourced from immuneACCESS, this table was stored by TCRdb with only in-frame sequences that have V and J called. A share of the clones is absent; for the studies checked, an unresolved V gene accounts for under half, and the remainder has no known explanation. V and J calls and clone size come straight from that table; D and trimming were deduced from the DNA. The sample table contains about 200,000 clones; only one count was recorded for 56% of them. Approximately 4.9% of the sample lies in the top ten.

The receptor comes from a human donor in good health. The sequenced sample was CD8+ T cells sorted from blood. The sequence joins TRBV2 to TRBJ1-6, with no confidently assigned D gene. The nucleotide sequence reads TGTGCCAGCAGTGAGATGGCTTCAGCTCGCAATTCACCCCTCCACTTT. It translates as CASSEMASARNSPLHF.